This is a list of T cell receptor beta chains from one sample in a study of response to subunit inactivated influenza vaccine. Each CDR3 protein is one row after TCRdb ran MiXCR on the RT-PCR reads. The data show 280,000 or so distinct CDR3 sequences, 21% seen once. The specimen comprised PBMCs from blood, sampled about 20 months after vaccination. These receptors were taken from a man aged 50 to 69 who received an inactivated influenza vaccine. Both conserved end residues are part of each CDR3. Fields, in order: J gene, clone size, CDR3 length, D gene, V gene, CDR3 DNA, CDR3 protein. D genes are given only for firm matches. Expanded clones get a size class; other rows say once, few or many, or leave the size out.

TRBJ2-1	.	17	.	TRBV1	TGCACCAGCAGCCAAGAGACTAGCGGGACCCCATACAATGAGCAGTTCTTC	CTSSQETSGTPYNEQFF
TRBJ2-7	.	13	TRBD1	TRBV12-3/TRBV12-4	TGTGCCAGCAGTCCGGGACAGGACTACGAGCAGTACTTC	CASSPGQDYEQYF
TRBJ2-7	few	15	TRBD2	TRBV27	TGTGCCAGCGGTTCGAAGAGCGGGAGCTCCTACGAGCAGTACTTC	CASGSKSGSSYEQYF
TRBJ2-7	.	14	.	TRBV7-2	TGTGCCAGCAGCTTAAATCGAGGTACCTACGAGCAGTACTTC	CASSLNRGTYEQYF
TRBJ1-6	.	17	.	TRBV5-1	TGCGCCAGCAGTATGCGAACGATGAGCTCCTATAATTCACCCCTCCACTTT	CASSMRTMSSYNSPLHF
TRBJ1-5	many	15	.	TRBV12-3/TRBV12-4	TGTGCCAGCAGCCCCGGCGGAATGGGCAATCAGCCCCAGCATTTT	CASSPGGMGNQPQHF
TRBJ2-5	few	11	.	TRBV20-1	TGCAGTGCTAGTGATCCCCCGGCCCAGTACTTC	CSASDPPAQYF
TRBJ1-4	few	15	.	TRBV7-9	TGTGCCAGCAGCTTAGATCGAGGAACGAATGAAAAACTGTTTTTT	CASSLDRGTNEKLFF
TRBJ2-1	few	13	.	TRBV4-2	TGTGCCAGTGGGACTCCCTCCTACAATGAGCAGTTCTTC	CASGTPSYNEQFF
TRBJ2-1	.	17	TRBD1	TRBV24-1	TGTGCCACGGCTGCCAGAACCGGGACAGGGGGCTCCAATGAGCAGTTCTTC	CATAARTGTGGSNEQFF
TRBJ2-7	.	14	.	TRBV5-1	TGCGCCAGCAGCCTGCTCGAGTTCAGCTACGAGCAGTACTTC	CASSLLEFSYEQYF
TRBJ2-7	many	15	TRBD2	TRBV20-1	TGCAGTGCTAGAGATTCTAGCGGGATGAGGTACGAGCAGTACTTC	CSARDSSGMRYEQYF
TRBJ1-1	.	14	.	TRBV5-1	TGCGCCAGCAGCCCCCGTCCAGGGGACACTGAAGCTTTCTTT	CASSPRPGDTEAFF
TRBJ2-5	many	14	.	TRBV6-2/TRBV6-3	TGTGCCAGCAGTCAACCCGGGACATGGGAGACCCAGTACTTC	CASSQPGTWETQYF
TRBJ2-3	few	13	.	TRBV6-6	TGTGCCAGCAGGGAGGGGCGCACAGATACGCAGTATTTT	CASREGRTDTQYF
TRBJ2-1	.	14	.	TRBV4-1	TGCGCCAGCAGCCAAGATCCGTGGGGCAATGAGCAGTTCTTC	CASSQDPWGNEQFF
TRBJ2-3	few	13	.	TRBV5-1	TGCGCCAGCAGCACGGACCCCACAGATACGCAGTATTTT	CASSTDPTDTQYF
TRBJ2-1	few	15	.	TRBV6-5	TGTGCCAGCAGTTACGACGGAATAAACTACAATGAGCAGTTCTTC	CASSYDGINYNEQFF
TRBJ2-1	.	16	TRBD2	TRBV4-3	TGCGCCAGCAGCCAAGGGTTAGCGGGGTATGTTAATGAGCAGTTCTTC	CASSQGLAGYVNEQFF
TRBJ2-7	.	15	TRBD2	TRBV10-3	TGTGCCATCAGCCTGACTAGCGGGGCAACCTACGAGCAGTACTTC	CAISLTSGATYEQYF
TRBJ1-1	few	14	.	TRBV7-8	TGTGCCAGCAGCGCTCTGGATAGGAACACTGAAGCTTTCTTT	CASSALDRNTEAFF
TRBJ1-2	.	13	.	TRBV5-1	TGCGCCAGTAACCTGGGGGGATCGCGTGGCTACACCTTC	CASNLGGSRGYTF
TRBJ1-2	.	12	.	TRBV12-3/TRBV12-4	TGTGCCAGCAGTTTTTCAGGGCATGGCTACACCTTC	CASSFSGHGYTF
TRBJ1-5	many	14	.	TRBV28	TGTGCCAGCAGTTTAGTCGGAGTTGGTCAGCCCCAGCATTTT	CASSLVGVGQPQHF
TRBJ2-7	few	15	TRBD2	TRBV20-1	TGCAGTGCCCCAACCCCTAGCGGGTCTTCCTACGAGCAGTACTTC	CSAPTPSGSSYEQYF
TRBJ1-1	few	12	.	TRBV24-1	TGTGCCACCAGTGGTTGGGGGACTGAAGCTTTCTTT	CATSGWGTEAFF
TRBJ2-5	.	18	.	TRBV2	TGTGCCAGCAGTGAATTATTGCTGGGGGAATCCGCGGAAGAGACCCAGTACTTC	CASSELLLGESAEETQYF
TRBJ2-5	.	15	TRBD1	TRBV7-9	TGTGCCAGCAGCTTCGCCCACAGGGGGCAAGAGACCCAGTACTTC	CASSFAHRGQETQYF
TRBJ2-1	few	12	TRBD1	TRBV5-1	TGCGCCAGCGGGACAGGGTACAATGAGCAGTTCTTC	CASGTGYNEQFF
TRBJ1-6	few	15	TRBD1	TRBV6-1	TGTGCCAGCAGCAGACAGGGTGTCTATAATTCACCCCTCCACTTT	CASSRQGVYNSPLHF
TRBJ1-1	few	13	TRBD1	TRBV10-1	TGCGCCAGCAGTGAGGGACAGGGCTTTGAAGCTTTCTTT	CASSEGQGFEAFF
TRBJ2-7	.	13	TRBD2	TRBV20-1	TGCAGTGCTGGACTAGGTGATGCCTACGAGCAGTACTTC	CSAGLGDAYEQYF
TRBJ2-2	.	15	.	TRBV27	TGTGCCAGCAGTTTAGGGCGCGGCTACACCGGGGAGCTGTTTTTT	CASSLGRGYTGELFF
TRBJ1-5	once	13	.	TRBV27	TGTGCCAGCACGGGGGGAAGCAATCAGCCCCAGCATTTT	CASTGGSNQPQHF
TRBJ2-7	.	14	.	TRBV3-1	TGTGCCAGCAGCCTCTTCGGGGGCGGCTACGAGCAGTACTTC	CASSLFGGGYEQYF
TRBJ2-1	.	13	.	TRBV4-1	TGCGCCAGCAGCCAAGTTATTTCGCTGGAGCAGTTCTTC	CASSQVISLEQFF
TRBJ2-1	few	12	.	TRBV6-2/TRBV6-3	TGTGCCAGCAGTACGGTTATGGGGCCCCAGTTCTTC	CASSTVMGPQFF
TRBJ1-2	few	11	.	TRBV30	TGTGCCTGGAAGGGAATAAATGGCTACACCTTC	CAWKGINGYTF
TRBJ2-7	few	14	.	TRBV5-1	TGCGCCAGCAGCTTCGGGGCGGCATTCTACGAGCAGTACTTC	CASSFGAAFYEQYF
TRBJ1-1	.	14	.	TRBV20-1	TGCAGTGCCAGATCGGGGGGGGCTAGGACTGAAGCTTTCTTT	CSARSGGARTEAFF
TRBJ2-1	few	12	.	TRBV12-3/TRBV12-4	TGTGCCAGCACCCACTCCTACAATGAGCAGTTCTTC	CASTHSYNEQFF
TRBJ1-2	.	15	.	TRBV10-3	TGTGCCATCAGTGAAACCGGGGCCGACACGTATGGCTACACCTTC	CAISETGADTYGYTF
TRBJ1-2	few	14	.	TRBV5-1	TGCGCCAGCAGCAGCCTCGACAGGTCCAGTGGCTACACCTTC	CASSSLDRSSGYTF
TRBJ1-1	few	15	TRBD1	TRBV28	TGTGCCAGCAGCCCGACAGGGGAGATACACACTGAAGCTTTCTTT	CASSPTGEIHTEAFF
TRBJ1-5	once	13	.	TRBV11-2	TGTGCCAGCAGCCTGGATTTCAATCAGGCCCAGCATTTT	CASSLDFNQAQHF
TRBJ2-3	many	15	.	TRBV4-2	TGTGCCAGCAGCCAGACACAGGAGTCCACAGATACGCAGTATTTT	CASSQTQESTDTQYF
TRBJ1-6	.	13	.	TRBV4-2	TGTGCCAGCAGCCAAGTAGATGTGTCCGCCCTCCACTTT	CASSQVDVSALHF
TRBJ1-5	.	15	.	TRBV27	TGTGCCAGCAAAGGTACGAGACATACTAATCAGCCCCAGCATTTT	CASKGTRHTNQPQHF
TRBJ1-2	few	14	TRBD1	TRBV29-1	TGCAGCACCTTGACAGGGGGCGCAGACTATGGCTACACCTTC	CSTLTGGADYGYTF
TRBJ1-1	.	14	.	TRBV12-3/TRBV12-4	TGTGCCAGCACCGCGACAGGTGGGAACACTGAAGCTTTCTTT	CASTATGGNTEAFF
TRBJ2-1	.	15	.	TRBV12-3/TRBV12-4	TGTGCCAGCAACTCACAGGGAGGACCCTACAATGAGCAGTTCTTC	CASNSQGGPYNEQFF
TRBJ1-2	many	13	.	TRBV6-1	TGTGCCAGCAGTGAATTAGGGTCCTATGGCTACACCTTC	CASSELGSYGYTF
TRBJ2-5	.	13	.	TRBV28	TGTGCCAGCAGGCAAGGGGGACGGGAGACCCAGTACTTC	CASRQGGRETQYF
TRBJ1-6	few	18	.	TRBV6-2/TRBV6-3	TGTGCCAGCAGTTACCGGCAGGGTGAAAGCTCCTATAATTCACCCCTCCACTTT	CASSYRQGESSYNSPLHF
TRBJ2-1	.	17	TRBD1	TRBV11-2	TGTGCCAGCAGCTCCCGTAGACCGGGACAGGGCTACAATGAGCAGTTCTTC	CASSSRRPGQGYNEQFF